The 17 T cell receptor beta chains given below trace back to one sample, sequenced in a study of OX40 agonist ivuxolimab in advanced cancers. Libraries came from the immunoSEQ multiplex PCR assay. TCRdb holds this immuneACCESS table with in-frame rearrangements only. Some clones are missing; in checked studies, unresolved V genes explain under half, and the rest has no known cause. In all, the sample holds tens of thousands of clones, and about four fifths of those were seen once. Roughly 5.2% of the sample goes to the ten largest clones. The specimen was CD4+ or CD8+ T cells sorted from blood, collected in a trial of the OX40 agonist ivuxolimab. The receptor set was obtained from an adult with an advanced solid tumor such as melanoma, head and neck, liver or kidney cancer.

CDR3 residues: CASSLDGLYEQYF. The CDR3 DNA follows: TGTGCCAGCAGCTTGGATGGCCTCTACGAGCAGTACTTC. This sequence joins TRBV5-4 and TRBJ2-7; no definite D call. This CDR3 contains 13 residues. From germline, CDR1 is SGHNT and CDR2 YYREEE (reference sequence). Trimming removed 0 bases from V and 3 bases from J, with 7 bases in between.

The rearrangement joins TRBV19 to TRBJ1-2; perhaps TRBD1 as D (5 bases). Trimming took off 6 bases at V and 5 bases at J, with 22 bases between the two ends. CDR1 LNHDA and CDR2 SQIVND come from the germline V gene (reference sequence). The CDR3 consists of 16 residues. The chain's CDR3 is CASRDRTEGSVYGYTF. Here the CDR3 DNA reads TGTGCCAGTAGAGACCGGACGGAGGGGAGCGTGTATGGCTACACCTTC.

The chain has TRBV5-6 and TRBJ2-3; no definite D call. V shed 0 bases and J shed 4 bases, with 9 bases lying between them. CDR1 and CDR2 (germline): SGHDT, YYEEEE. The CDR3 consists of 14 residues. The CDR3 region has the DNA TGTGCCAGCAGCTTGGACTATTTGGCAGATACGCAGTATTTT. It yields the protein CASSLDYLADTQYF.

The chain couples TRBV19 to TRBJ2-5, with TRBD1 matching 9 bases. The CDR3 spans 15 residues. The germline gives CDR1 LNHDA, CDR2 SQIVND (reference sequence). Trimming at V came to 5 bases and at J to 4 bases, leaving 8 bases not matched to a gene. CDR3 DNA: TGTGCCAGTAGTCCCGGGACAGGGTACGGAGAGACCCAGTACTTC. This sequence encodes CASSPGTGYGETQYF.

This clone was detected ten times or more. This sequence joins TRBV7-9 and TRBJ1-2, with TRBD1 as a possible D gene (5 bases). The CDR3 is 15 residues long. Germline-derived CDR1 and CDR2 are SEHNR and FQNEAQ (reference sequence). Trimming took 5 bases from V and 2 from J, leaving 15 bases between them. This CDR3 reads CASSPTVLSNYGYTF. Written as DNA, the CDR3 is TGTGCCAGCAGCCCGACAGTCTTGTCGAACTATGGCTACACCTTC.

CDR3 protein: CASSRSVDRGTGELFF. The CDR3 coding sequence is TGTGCCAGCTCACGATCAGTGGACAGAGGCACCGGGGAGCTGTTTTTT. This chain uses TRBV18 with TRBJ2-2, with D perhaps TRBD1 (6 bases). The germline V and J ends were trimmed by 4 bases and 4 bases, with 16 bases remaining between them. The CDR3 has 16 amino acids. The V gene's germline CDR1 is KGHSH and CDR2 LQKENI. The whole variable domain, remainder taken from reference TRBV18 and TRBJ2-2, is NAGVMQNPRHLVRRRGQEARLRCSPMKGHSHVYWYRQLPEEGLKFMVYLQKENIIDESGMPKERFSAEFPKEGPSILRIQQVVRGDSAAYFCASSRSVDRGTGELFFGEGSRLTVL.

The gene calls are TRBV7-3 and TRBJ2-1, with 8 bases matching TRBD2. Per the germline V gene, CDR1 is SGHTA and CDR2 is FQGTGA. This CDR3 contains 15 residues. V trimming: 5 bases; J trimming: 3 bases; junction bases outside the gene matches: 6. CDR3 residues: CASSNLAGGYNEQFF. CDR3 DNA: TGTGCCAGCAGCAATCTAGCGGGTGGCTACAATGAGCAGTTCTTC. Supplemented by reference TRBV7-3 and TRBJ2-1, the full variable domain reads GAGVSQTPSNKVTEKGKYVELRCDPISGHTALYWYRQSLGQGPEFLIYFQGTGAADDSGLPNDRFFAVRPEGSVSTLKIQRTERGDSAVYLCASSNLAGGYNEQFFGPGTRLTVL.

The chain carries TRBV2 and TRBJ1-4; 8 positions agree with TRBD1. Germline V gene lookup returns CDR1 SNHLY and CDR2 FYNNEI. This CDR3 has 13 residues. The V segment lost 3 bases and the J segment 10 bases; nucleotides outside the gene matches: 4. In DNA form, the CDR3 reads TGTGCCAGCAGTGAGCAGGGGGCCGGAAAACTGTTTTTT. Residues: CASSEQGAGKLFF.

The CDR3: CAWSFGNSGANVLTF. The CDR3 bases are TGTGCCTGGAGTTTTGGCAACTCTGGGGCCAACGTCCTGACTTTC. V usage is TRBV30 and J usage is TRBJ2-6; no definite D call. CDR3 length equals 15 residues. Trimming left V 2 bases short and J 0 bases short, with 8 bases between. Germline V lookup: CDR1 GTSNPN, CDR2 SVGIG (reference sequence).

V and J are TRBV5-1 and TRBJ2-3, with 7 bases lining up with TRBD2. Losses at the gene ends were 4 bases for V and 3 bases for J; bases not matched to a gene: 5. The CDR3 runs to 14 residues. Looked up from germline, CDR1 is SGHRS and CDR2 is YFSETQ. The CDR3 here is CASSNLAETDTQYF. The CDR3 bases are TGCGCCAGCAGCAATCTAGCGGAGACAGATACGCAGTATTTT.

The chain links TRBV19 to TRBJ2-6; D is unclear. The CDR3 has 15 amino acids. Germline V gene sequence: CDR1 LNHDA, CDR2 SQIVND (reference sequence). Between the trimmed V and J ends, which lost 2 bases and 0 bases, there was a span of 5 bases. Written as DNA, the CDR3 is TGTGCCAGTAGTATACGGAGCTCTGGGGCCAACGTCCTGACTTTC. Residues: CASSIRSSGANVLTF.

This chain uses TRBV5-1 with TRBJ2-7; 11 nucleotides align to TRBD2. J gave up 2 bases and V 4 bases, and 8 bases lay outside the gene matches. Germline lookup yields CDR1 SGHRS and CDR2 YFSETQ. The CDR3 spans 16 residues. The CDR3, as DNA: TGCGCCAGCAGCAATTCTTTAGCGGGAGGGACCTACGAGCAGTACTTC. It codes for CASSNSLAGGTYEQYF.

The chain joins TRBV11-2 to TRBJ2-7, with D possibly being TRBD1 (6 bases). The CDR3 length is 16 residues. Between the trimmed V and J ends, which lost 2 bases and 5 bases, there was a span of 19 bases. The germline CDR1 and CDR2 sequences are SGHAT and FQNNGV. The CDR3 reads CASSLSVRGYLNEQYF. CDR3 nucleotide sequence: TGTGCCAGCAGCTTATCCGTTAGGGGGTATCTGAACGAGCAGTACTTC.

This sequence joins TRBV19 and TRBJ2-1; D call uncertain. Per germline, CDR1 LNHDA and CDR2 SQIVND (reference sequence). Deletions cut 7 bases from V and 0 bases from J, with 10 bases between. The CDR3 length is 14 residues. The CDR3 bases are TGTGCCAGTAATTCCCCGAGCTCCTACAATGAGCAGTTCTTC. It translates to CASNSPSSYNEQFF.

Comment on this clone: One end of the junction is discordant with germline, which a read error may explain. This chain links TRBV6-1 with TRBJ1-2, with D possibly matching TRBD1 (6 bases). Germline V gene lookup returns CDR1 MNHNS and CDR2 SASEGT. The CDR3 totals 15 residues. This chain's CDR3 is CASSQAPLQGYGYTF. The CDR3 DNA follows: TGTGCCAGCAGTCAAGCCCCCTTACAGGGCTATGGCTACACCTTC.

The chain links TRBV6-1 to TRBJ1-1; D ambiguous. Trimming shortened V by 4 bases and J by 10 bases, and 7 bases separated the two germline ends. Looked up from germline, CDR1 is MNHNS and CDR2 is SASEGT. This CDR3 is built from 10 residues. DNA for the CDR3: TGTGCCAGCAGTGTCCGGGGAGCTTTCTTT. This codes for CASSVRGAFF.

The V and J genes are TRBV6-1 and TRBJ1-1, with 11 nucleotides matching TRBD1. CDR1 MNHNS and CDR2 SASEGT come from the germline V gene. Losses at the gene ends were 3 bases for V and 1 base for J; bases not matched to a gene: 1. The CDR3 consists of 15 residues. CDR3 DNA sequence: TGTGCCAGCAGTGACGGGACAGGGGGGAACACTGAAGCTTTCTTT. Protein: CASSDGTGGNTEAFF.